These T cell receptor beta chains were read from a single sample in a study of T cell responses to AZD1222 COVID-19 vaccine. Method: immunoSEQ multiplex PCR; TCRdb's copy keeps in-frame clones and lacks some. The sample has some 120,000 clones, over 90% seen once; the top ten hold about 1%. The specimen comprised peripheral blood, sampled on day 0 of AZD1222 vaccination. These receptors all come from an adult in good health. Each CDR3 is given with its conserved first and last residue. The order of the fields is J gene, D gene, V gene, CDR3 protein, CDR3 DNA. D genes are given only for firm matches.

TRBJ1-2	TRBD1	TRBV28	CASSLFSGTGVVGYTF	TGTGCCAGCAGTTTATTCTCCGGGACAGGGGTTGTCGGCTACACCTTC
TRBJ1-4	.	TRBV6-6	CASSYPPGEKLFF	TGTGCCAGCAGTTACCCCCCCGGGGAAAAACTGTTTTTT
TRBJ1-3	.	TRBV5-1	CASSTGQVSGNTIYF	TGCGCCAGCAGCACAGGCCAGGTCTCTGGAAACACCATATATTTT
TRBJ1-1	TRBD1	TRBV6-5	CASSYVQGAGTEAFF	TGTGCCAGCAGTTATGTCCAGGGGGCGGGCACTGAAGCTTTCTTT
TRBJ1-1	.	TRBV6-5	CASRTGIGTEAFF	TGTGCCAGCAGGACCGGGATAGGCACTGAAGCTTTCTTT
TRBJ1-2	.	TRBV15	CATSRKTANYGYTF	TGTGCCACCAGCAGAAAGACAGCTAACTATGGCTACACCTTC
TRBJ1-1	.	TRBV12-5	CASGLSGNTEAFF	TGTGCTAGTGGTTTGAGCGGGAACACTGAAGCTTTCTTT
TRBJ1-3	.	TRBV15	CATSRDRASRVSGNTIYF	TGTGCCACCAGCAGAGATCGGGCTAGCCGGGTCTCTGGAAACACCATATATTTT
TRBJ1-2	TRBD1	TRBV6-6	CASSYGQGEHGYTF	TGTGCCAGCAGTTACGGGCAGGGGGAACATGGCTACACCTTC
TRBJ2-2	TRBD1	TRBV7-9	CASSLGQGRTGELFF	TGTGCCAGCAGCTTAGGACAGGGAAGGACCGGGGAGCTGTTTTTT
TRBJ2-2	.	TRBV6-6	CISCRVPEVGELFF	TGTATCTCCTGCCGAGTCCCAGAAGTCGGGGAGCTGTTTTTT
TRBJ1-1	.	TRBV5-5	CASRFRGRVMNTEAFF	TGTGCCAGCCGCTTCAGGGGCCGGGTCATGAACACTGAAGCTTTCTTT